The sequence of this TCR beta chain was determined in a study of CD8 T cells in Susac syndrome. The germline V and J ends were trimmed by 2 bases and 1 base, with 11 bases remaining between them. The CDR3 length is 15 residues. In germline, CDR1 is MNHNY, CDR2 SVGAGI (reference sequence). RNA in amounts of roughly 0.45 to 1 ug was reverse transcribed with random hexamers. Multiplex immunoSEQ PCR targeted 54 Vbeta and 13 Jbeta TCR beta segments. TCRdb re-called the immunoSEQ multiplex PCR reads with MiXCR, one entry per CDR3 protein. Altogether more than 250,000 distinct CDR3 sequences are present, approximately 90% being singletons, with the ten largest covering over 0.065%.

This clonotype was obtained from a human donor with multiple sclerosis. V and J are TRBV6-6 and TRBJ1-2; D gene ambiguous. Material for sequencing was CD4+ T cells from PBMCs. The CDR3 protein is CASSYPGSGNYGYTF. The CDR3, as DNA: TGTGCCAGCAGTTACCCGGGTAGCGGTAACTATGGCTACACCTTC.